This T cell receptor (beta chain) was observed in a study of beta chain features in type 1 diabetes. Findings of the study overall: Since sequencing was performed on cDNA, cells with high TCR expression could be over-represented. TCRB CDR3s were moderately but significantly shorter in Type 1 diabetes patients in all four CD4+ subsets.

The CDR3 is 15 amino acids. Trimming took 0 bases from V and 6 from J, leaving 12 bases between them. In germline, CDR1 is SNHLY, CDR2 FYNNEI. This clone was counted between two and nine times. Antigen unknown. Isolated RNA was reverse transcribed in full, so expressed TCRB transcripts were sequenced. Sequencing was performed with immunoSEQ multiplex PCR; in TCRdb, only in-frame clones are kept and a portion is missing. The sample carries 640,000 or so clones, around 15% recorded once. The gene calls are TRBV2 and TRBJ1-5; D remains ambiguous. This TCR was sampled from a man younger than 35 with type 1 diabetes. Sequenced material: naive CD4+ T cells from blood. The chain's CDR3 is CASSEAGRESQPQHF. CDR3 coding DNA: TGTGCCAGCAGTGAAGCGGGCCGGGAAAGTCAGCCCCAGCATTTT.